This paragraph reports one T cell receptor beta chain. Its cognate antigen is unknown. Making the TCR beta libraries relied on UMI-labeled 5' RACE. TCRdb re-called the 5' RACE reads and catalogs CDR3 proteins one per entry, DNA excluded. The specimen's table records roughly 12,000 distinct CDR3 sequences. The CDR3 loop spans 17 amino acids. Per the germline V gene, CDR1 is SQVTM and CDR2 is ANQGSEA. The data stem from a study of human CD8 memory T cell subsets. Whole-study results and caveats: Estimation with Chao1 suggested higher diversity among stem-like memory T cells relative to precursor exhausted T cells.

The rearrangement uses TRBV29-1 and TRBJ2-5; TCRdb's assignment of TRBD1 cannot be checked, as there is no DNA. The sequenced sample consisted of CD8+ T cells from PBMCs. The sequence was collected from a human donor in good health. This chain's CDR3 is CSVEGDHGGGGLETQYF.